These T cell receptor beta chains were read from a single sample in a study of human T cells and chemical hapten exposure. TCRdb processed the RACE reads anew with MiXCR; each CDR3 protein has one entry. The table has over 100,000 distinct CDR3 sequences, approximately 8.3% seen once. The material sequenced was whole blood. These receptors originate from a male donor in good health. Some clones in this sample may be carry-over from other donors' samples. Both conserved end residues are part of each CDR3. D genes are given only for firm matches. The size of a clone is reported for some rows only, either as once, few or many, or as a class for expanded clones.

v_gene	j_gene	abundance	d_gene	CDR3nt	CDR3aa
TRBV7-9	TRBJ1-4	NA	TRBD1	TGTGCCACCAAACAGGGGGCAGTGAATGAAAAACTGTTTTTT	CATKQGAVNEKLFF
TRBV4-2	TRBJ2-2	many	NA	TGTGCCAGCAGCCAAGATATTAACACCGGGGAGCTGTTTTTT	CASSQDINTGELFF
TRBV10-3	TRBJ1-1	few	NA	TGTGCCATCAGTGCTAATCCGGGGGATGAAGCTTTCTTT	CAISANPGDEAFF
TRBV27	TRBJ1-1	many	NA	TGTGCCAGCAGTGACCTGAAGCGGCCCAGGGGTAGTGAAGCTTTCTTT	CASSDLKRPRGSEAFF
TRBV11-2	TRBJ1-1	few	NA	TGTGCCAGCAGCTCGCAGGGGACGGCCCCAACTGAAGCTTTCTTT	CASSSQGTAPTEAFF
TRBV6-2/TRBV6-3	TRBJ2-1	few	TRBD2	TGTGCCAGCAGTCTGGGACTAGGAGATGTAGGTGAGCAGTTCTTC	CASSLGLGDVGEQFF
TRBV5-6	TRBJ2-2	few	TRBD2	TGTGCCAGCAGCTTGGTTAGCGGGACGAACACCGGGGAGCTGTTTTTT	CASSLVSGTNTGELFF
TRBV12-3/TRBV12-4	TRBJ1-1	many	NA	TGTGCCAGCAGACAGGGAGTGAACACTGAAGCTTTCTTT	CASRQGVNTEAFF
TRBV18	TRBJ2-7	NA	NA	TGTGCCAGCTCTCCCTACTCCTACGAGCAGTACTTC	CASSPYSYEQYF
TRBV27	TRBJ2-3	NA	TRBD1	TGTGCCAGCAGCTCCGGGACAGAGCTGAAGTCGCAGTATTTT	CASSSGTELKSQYF
TRBV12-3/TRBV12-4	TRBJ2-3	few	TRBD1	TGTGCCAGCAGTTTAATAACAGGGGGCCGGGGAACAGATACGCAGTATTTT	CASSLITGGRGTDTQYF
TRBV29-1	TRBJ1-3	few	NA	TGCAGCGTTGAAGTTCGGGGGGGCGCCGTTGGAAACACCATATATTTT	CSVEVRGGAVGNTIYF
TRBV5-1	TRBJ1-3	NA	NA	TGCGCCAGCAGCCCCGGGTCAGGGTCCGGAAACACCATATATTTT	CASSPGSGSGNTIYF
TRBV12-3/TRBV12-4	TRBJ2-7	NA	NA	TGTGCCAGCACCACCGGGGTGGCCGAGCTGTACTTC	CASTTGVAELYF
TRBV27	TRBJ2-1	NA	TRBD2	TGTGCCAGCAGCCGACTAGCGGGAGAGATTTACAATGAGCAGTTCTTC	CASSRLAGEIYNEQFF
TRBV7-9	TRBJ2-1	few	TRBD1	TGTGCCAGCAGCTTAGCCGGGACAGGGAGAGCTCTCTCCTACAATGAGCAGTTCTTC	CASSLAGTGRALSYNEQFF
TRBV5-1	TRBJ2-1	many	TRBD1	TGCGCCAGCAGCCTTCCCGGGACAGGGTCCAATGAGCAGTTCTTC	CASSLPGTGSNEQFF
TRBV10-3	TRBJ2-5	few	TRBD1	TGTGCCATCAGGGACAGGGAAGAGACCCAGTACTTC	CAIRDREETQYF
TRBV10-3	TRBJ2-5	many	NA	TGTGCCATCAGTGAGAAGTTGGCTGTACAAGAGACCCAGTACTTC	CAISEKLAVQETQYF
TRBV12-3/TRBV12-4	TRBJ1-3	few	NA	TGTGCCAGCAGCCCCTTTGACCACTCTGGAAACACCATATATTTT	CASSPFDHSGNTIYF
TRBV7-2	TRBJ1-1	NA	NA	TGTGCCAGCAGCTCATACCATAACACTGAAGCTTTCTTT	CASSSYHNTEAFF
TRBV4-1	TRBJ2-1	NA	TRBD2	TGCGCCAGCAGCCAAGACAGGACTAGCGGGAGGGTGTACGATGAGCAGTTCTTC	CASSQDRTSGRVYDEQFF